Many counts were recorded for the clone carrying this T cell receptor beta chain. Antigen unknown. This record comes from a study of liver allograft versus peripheral blood T cells. Study as a whole: Comparing T cell receptor repertoires in transplanted livers with those in recipients' peripheral blood was part of the design. Study-wide results and limits: There were reportedly differences between T cell receptor repertoires inside liver allografts and those in peripheral blood.

A single record per CDR3 protein comes from TCRdb applying MiXCR to the reads. The table lists over 10,000 distinct CDR3 sequences, about 19% of them singletons. The CDR3 covers 14 residues. Trimming pared 2 bases from V and 4 bases from J, leaving 11 bases between. Germline assignment: CDR1 MDHEN and CDR2 SYDVKM. The clonotype was recovered from a human patient who had a liver transplant. Some T cells may be graft donor cells. This chain links TRBV28 with TRBJ1-2; D unresolved. CDR3 DNA sequence: TGTGCCAGCAGTTTACGCAGATTCCCCTATGGCTACACCTTC. Protein: CASSLRRFPYGYTF.